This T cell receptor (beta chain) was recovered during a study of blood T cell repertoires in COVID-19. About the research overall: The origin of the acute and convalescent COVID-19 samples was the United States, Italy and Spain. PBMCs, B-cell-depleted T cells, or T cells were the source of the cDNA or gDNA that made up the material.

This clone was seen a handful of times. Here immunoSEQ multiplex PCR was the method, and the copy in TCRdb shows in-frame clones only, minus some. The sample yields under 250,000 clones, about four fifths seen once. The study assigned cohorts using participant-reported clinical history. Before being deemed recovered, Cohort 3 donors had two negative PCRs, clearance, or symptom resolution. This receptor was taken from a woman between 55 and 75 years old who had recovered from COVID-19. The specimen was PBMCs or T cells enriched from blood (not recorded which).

CDR3 amino acids: CASSLAGQGAGGYTF. CDR3 nucleotides: TGTGCCAGCAGCTTGGCGGGACAGGGGGCAGGAGGCTACACCTTC. The chain links TRBV5-4 to TRBJ1-2; 12 bases fit TRBD1. Trimming at V came to 0 bases and at J to 8 bases, leaving 5 bases not matched to a gene. The length of the CDR3 is 15 residues. Germline loops: CDR1 SGHNT, CDR2 YYREEE (reference sequence).